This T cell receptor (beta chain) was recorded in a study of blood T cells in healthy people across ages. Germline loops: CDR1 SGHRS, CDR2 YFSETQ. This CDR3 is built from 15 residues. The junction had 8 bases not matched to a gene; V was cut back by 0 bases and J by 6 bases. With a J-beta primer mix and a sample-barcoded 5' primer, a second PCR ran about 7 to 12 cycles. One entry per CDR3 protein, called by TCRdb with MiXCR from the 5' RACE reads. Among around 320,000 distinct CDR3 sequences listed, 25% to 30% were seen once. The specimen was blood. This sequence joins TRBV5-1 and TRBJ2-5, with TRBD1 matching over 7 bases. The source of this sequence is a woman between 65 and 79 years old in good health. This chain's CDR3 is CASSLAVGGRKTQYF. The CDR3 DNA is TGCGCCAGCAGCTTGGCCGTAGGGGGCAGGAAGACCCAGTACTTC.